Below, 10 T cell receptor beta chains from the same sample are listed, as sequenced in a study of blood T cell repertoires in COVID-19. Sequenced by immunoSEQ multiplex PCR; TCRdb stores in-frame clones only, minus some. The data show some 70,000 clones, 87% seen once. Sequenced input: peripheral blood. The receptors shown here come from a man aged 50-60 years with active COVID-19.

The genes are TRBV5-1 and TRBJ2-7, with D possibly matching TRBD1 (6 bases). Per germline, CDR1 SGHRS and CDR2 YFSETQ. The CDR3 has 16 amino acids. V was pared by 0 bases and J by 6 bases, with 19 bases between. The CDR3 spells CASSLEGVGAEGEQYF. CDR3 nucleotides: TGCGCCAGCAGCTTGGAAGGAGTGGGGGCTGAAGGCGAGCAGTACTTC.

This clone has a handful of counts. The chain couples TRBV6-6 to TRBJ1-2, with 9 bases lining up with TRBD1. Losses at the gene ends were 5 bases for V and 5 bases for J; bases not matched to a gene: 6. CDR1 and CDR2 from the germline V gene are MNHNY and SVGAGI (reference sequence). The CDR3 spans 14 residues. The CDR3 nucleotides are TGTGCCAGCAGTCACACAGGGGGCTCGTATGGCTACACCTTC. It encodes CASSHTGGSYGYTF.

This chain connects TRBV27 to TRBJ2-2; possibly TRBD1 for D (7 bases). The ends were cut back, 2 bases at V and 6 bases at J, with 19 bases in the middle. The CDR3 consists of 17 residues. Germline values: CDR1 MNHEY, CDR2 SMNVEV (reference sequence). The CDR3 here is CASSLRQGQGGPGELFF. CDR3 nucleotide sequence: TGTGCCAGCAGTTTAAGACAGGGCCAAGGGGGGCCCGGGGAGCTGTTTTTT.

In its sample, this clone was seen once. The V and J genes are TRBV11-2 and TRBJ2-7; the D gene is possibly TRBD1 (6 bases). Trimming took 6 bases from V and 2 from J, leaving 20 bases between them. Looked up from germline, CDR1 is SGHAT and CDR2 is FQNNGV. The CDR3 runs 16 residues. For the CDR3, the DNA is TGTGCCAGCAGGGACAGTCGAACTCCGGGGACCTACGAGCAGTACTTC. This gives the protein CASRDSRTPGTYEQYF.

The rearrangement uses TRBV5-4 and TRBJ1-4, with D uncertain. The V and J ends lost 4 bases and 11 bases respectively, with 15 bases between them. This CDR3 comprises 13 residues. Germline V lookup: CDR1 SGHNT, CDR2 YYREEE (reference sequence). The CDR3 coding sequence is TGTGCCAGCAGCCCTCTAGGAGAGGCGAAACTGTTTTTT. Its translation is CASSPLGEAKLFF.

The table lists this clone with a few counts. The DNA for the CDR3 is TGTGCCAGCAGCCAGGGGGCTAATCAGCCCCAGCATTTT. Its translation: CASSQGANQPQHF. The chain is built from TRBV7-3 and TRBJ1-5, with 8 bases lining up with TRBD1. CDR1 SGHTA and CDR2 FQGTGA come from the germline V gene. Losses at the gene ends were 5 bases for V and 4 bases for J; bases not matched to a gene: 1. This CDR3 is 13 amino acids long. The variable domain in full, completed from reference TRBV7-3 and TRBJ1-5, reads GAGVSQTPSNKVTEKGKYVELRCDPISGHTALYWYRQSLGQGPEFLIYFQGTGAADDSGLPNDRFFAVRPEGSVSTLKIQRTERGDSAVYLCASSQGANQPQHFGDGTRLSIL.

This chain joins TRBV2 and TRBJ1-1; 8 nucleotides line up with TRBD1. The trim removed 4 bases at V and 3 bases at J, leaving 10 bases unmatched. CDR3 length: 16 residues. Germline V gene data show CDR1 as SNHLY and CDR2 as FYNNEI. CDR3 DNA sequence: TGTGCCAGCAGTGGGGCAGGGGGCGTCCCATACACTGAAGCTTTCTTT. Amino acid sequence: CASSGAGGVPYTEAFF. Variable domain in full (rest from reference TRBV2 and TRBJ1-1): EPEVTQTPSHQVTQMGQEVILRCVPISNHLYFYWYRQILGQKVEFLVSFYNNEISEKSEIFDDQFSVERPDGSNFTLKIRSTKLEDSAMYFCASSGAGGVPYTEAFFGQGTRLTVV.

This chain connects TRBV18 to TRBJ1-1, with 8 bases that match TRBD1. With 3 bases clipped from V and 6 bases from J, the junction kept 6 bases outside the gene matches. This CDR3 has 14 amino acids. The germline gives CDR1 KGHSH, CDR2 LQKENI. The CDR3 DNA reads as TGTGCCAGCTCACCGGACAGGGAATCGGCTGAAGCTTTCTTT. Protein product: CASSPDRESAEAFF. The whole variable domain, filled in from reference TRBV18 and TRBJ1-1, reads NAGVMQNPRHLVRRRGQEARLRCSPMKGHSHVYWYRQLPEEGLKFMVYLQKENIIDESGMPKERFSAEFPKEGPSILRIQQVVRGDSAAYFCASSPDRESAEAFFGQGTRLTVV.

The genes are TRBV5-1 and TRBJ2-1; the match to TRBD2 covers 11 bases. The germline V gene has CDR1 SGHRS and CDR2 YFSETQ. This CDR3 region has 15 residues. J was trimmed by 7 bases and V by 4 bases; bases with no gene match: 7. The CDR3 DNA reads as TGCGCCAGCAGCCTCCTAGCGGGGGGTCTGAATGAGCAGTTCTTC. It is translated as CASSLLAGGLNEQFF.

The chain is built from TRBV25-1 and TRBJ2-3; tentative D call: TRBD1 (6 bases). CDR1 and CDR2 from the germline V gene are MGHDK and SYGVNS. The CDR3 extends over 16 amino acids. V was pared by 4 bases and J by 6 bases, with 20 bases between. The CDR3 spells CASSALQGSRGDTQYF. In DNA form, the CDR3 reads TGTGCCAGCAGTGCCCTACAGGGCTCAAGGGGCGATACGCAGTATTTT.